This is a list of T cell receptor beta chains from one sample in a study of blood T cell repertoires in COVID-19. Clones were read by immunoSEQ multiplex PCR, and TCRdb kept only the in-frame ones, dropping some. The sample has roughly 160,000 clones; approximately 87% are singletons. Sequencing was carried out using peripheral blood. Receptors were obtained from a woman in her 70s with COVID-19, enrolled during active disease. The CDR3 runs from the conserved cysteine through the conserved F or W. A D gene is named only where the DNA matches it firmly. Clone size is shown for a subset of rows, as once, few, many or a class of expanded clone.

>TRBJ1-1|TRBV6-5|-|15|once
TGTGCCAGCAGATTACAAGGACAGTTGAACACTGAAGCTTTCTTT
CASRLQGQLNTEAFF
>TRBJ2-1|TRBV18|TRBD1|13|-
TGTGCCAGCTCGTATGGGACAGACAATGAGCAGTTCTTC
CASSYGTDNEQFF
>TRBJ1-6|TRBV7-9|-|16|-
TGTGCCAGCAGCTTAATGGGGAGCTCCTATAATTCACCCCTCCACTTT
CASSLMGSSYNSPLHF
>TRBJ1-3|TRBV2|-|15|-
TGTGCCACCATAGGGTTGGGGAGCTCTGGAAACACCATATATTTT
CATIGLGSSGNTIYF
>TRBJ1-4|TRBV5-1|TRBD1|15|-
TGCGCCAGCAGCTTCAGACAGGGGCTAAATGAAAAACTGTTTTTT
CASSFRQGLNEKLFF
>TRBJ2-7|TRBV5-1|-|12|-
TGCGCCAGCAGCTCCATTGTAGACGAGCAGTACTTC
CASSSIVDEQYF
>TRBJ2-3|TRBV5-1|TRBD2|17|-
TGCGCCAGCAGCTTGTGGTCTAGCGGGGGGGCCGGGGATACGCAGTATTTT
CASSLWSSGGAGDTQYF
>TRBJ2-1|TRBV11-2|-|17|few
TGTGCCAGCAGTCGTAGGACCAGGGGGGATTCCTACAATGAGCAGTTCTTC
CASSRRTRGDSYNEQFF
>TRBJ2-5|TRBV3-1/TRBV3-2|TRBD2|15|once
TGTGCCAGCAGCCAAGCCTCCCCTAGCGGGGAGACCCAGTACTTC
CASSQASPSGETQYF
>TRBJ2-2|TRBV18|-|17|-
TGTGCCAGCTCACCAAACAATGCTCGGGGGAACACCGGGGAGCTGTTTTTT
CASSPNNARGNTGELFF
>TRBJ2-7|TRBV3-1/TRBV3-2|TRBD2|15|-
TGTGCCAGCAGCCAAGACCTAGCGGGGGGGTTTTTGCAGTACTTC
CASSQDLAGGFLQYF
>TRBJ2-7|TRBV6-1|-|17|-
TGTGCCAGCAGTGAGAGCCCATATCTAGCAGTTGGGAACGAGCAGTACTTC
CASSESPYLAVGNEQYF
>TRBJ1-2|TRBV2|TRBD1|15|-
TGTGCCAGCAGTGTGGGGACAGGGTCCCTGGGCGGCTACACCTTC
CASSVGTGSLGGYTF
>TRBJ2-5|TRBV18|-|14|-
TGTGCCAGCTCACCCGGTGCAGGGGGGGAGACCCAGTACTTC
CASSPGAGGETQYF
>TRBJ2-3|TRBV5-6|TRBD2|19|-
TGTGCCAGCAGCAACCCCCCGGGGACTAGCGGGGTGAGCACAGATACGCAGTATTTT
CASSNPPGTSGVSTDTQYF
>TRBJ2-5|TRBV5-1|TRBD1|16|-
TGCGCCAGCAGCTTGGGGAGGACAGGGGGCTTGGAGACCCAGTACTTC
CASSLGRTGGLETQYF
>TRBJ2-7|TRBV6-5|-|16|-
TGTGCCAGCAGTTATTCCCCCGCGACAGACTCCTACGAGCAGTACTTC
CASSYSPATDSYEQYF
>TRBJ2-7|TRBV12-3/TRBV12-4|-|13|-
TGTGCCAGCTCACTGGCGGAGAGTCTCGAGCAGTACTTC
CASSLAESLEQYF
>TRBJ1-2|TRBV5-1|-|15|-
TGCGCCAGCAGCTTGGTGTCAGAAGCTAACTATGGCTACACCTTC
CASSLVSEANYGYTF
>TRBJ1-5|TRBV5-8|TRBD1|15|-
TGTGCCAGCAGCGGCGGGACAGGGTTAGGTCAGCCCCAGCATTTT
CASSGGTGLGQPQHF
>TRBJ1-4|TRBV28|-|12|-
TGTGCCAGCACCGGACTCTTCGAACAACTGTTTTTT
CASTGLFEQLFF
>TRBJ2-1|TRBV6-1|TRBD2|15|many
TGTGCCAGCAGTGAAGAAACTAGCGGGGGCCGAGAGCAGTTCTTC
CASSEETSGGREQFF
>TRBJ1-5|TRBV7-9|-|14|-
TGTGCCAGCAGCACTGGACAGTACAATCAGCCCCAGCATTTT
CASSTGQYNQPQHF
>TRBJ1-4|TRBV29-1|-|12|-
TGCAGCGTTGATGTAGGCGGGGAAAAACTGTTTTTT
CSVDVGGEKLFF
>TRBJ1-2|TRBV13|-|15|-
TGTGCCAGCAGCTTGGGGGCGGGGGAGGAATATGGCTACACCTTC
CASSLGAGEEYGYTF
>TRBJ1-5|TRBV19|-|14|once
TGTGCCAGTAGTATGGGGGCAGGGAATCAGCCCCAGCATTTT
CASSMGAGNQPQHF
>TRBJ1-2|TRBV2|-|15|-
TGTGCCAGCAGTGAGGGCAGGCCCGATTACTATGGCTACACCTTC
CASSEGRPDYYGYTF
>TRBJ2-6|TRBV28|-|15|-
TGTGCCACAAAAGATAGCATCGCTGGGGCCAACGTCCTGACTTTC
CATKDSIAGANVLTF
>TRBJ1-2|TRBV3-1/TRBV3-2|-|16|-
TGTGCCAGTAGGACGGGCGGGGGGACACTCCCTAGGGGCTACACCTTC
CASRTGGGTLPRGYTF
>TRBJ2-7|TRBV11-2|TRBD1|15|-
TGTGCCAGCAGCTTAGAGGGACAGGCAAGCTACGAGCAGTACTTC
CASSLEGQASYEQYF
>TRBJ1-6|TRBV2|-|14|-
TGTGCCACTAGGGGGTCCGCCTATAATTCACCCCTCCACTTT
CATRGSAYNSPLHF
>TRBJ1-2|TRBV6-5|-|12|few
TGTGCCAGCAGGTGGAGAGACTATGGCTACACCTTC
CASRWRDYGYTF
>TRBJ2-7|TRBV5-4|TRBD2|16|-
TGTGCCAGCAGCCCGGGGACTAGCGGGGGTAACTACGAGCAGTACTTC
CASSPGTSGGNYEQYF
>TRBJ2-1|TRBV6-1|-|16|few
TGTGCCAGCAGTGATAGTCAGGGAAGGACCTACAATGAGCAGTTCTTC
CASSDSQGRTYNEQFF
>TRBJ2-5|TRBV5-8|TRBD1|15|-
TGTGCCAGCAGTTCAGGGGACAGGGCACAAGTCGCCCAGTACTTC
CASSSGDRAQVAQYF
>TRBJ1-4|TRBV2|-|14|-
TGTGCCAGCTTGGAACAGGTAGCCGATGAAAAACTGTTTTTT
CASLEQVADEKLFF
>TRBJ2-7|TRBV7-9|-|12|few
TGTGCCAGCAGGGGAGTGGGTTACGAGCAGTACTTC
CASRGVGYEQYF
>TRBJ1-1|TRBV6-2/TRBV6-3|TRBD1|14|-
TGTGCCAGCAGTTACCGGGGACAGGGCACTGAAGCTTTCTTT
CASSYRGQGTEAFF
>TRBJ2-2|TRBV30|-|14|-
TGTGCCTGGATCCGGGGAGGGAACACCGGGGAGCTGTTTTTT
CAWIRGGNTGELFF
>TRBJ1-2|TRBV28|TRBD1|15|-
TGTGCCAGCAGTCTGACAGGGCGTGAGAGCTATGGCTACACCTTC
CASSLTGRESYGYTF
>TRBJ2-1|TRBV7-2|-|15|-
TGTGCCAGCACCCTAGCACAGGGATTGTATGGTGAGCAGTTCTTC
CASTLAQGLYGEQFF
>TRBJ1-5|TRBV15|-|16|-
TGTGCCACCAGCAGAGGGAAAACCAGGGGTGGACAGCCCCAGCATTTT
CATSRGKTRGGQPQHF
>TRBJ2-7|TRBV5-1|-|14|-
TGCGCCAGCAGCTTGGGCCCGGAGGGGTACGAGCAGTACTTC
CASSLGPEGYEQYF
>TRBJ1-1|TRBV19|TRBD1|15|-
TGTGCCAGTAGTCGTCCCGGGACAGGGTTCACTGAAGCTTTCTTT
CASSRPGTGFTEAFF
>TRBJ1-5|TRBV4-2|-|17|-
TGTGCCAGCAGCTACTTCCTCATGCTGGGGGCGGACCAGCCCCAGCATTTT
CASSYFLMLGADQPQHF
>TRBJ1-2|TRBV28|-|14|-
TGTGCCAGCAGAAAATTCATCGCAAATCAGGGCTACACCTTC
CASRKFIANQGYTF
>TRBJ2-7|TRBV5-1|TRBD1|15|once
TGCGCCAGCAGCCACGGCCCGACAGGGGCCTACGAGCAGTACTTC
CASSHGPTGAYEQYF
>TRBJ1-6|TRBV23-1|TRBD1|20|-
TGCGCCAGCAGTCCTAAAAAAATGCGACCGGGACAGGGTTCACATTCACCCCTCCACTTT
CASSPKKMRPGQGSHSPLHF
>TRBJ1-3|TRBV24-1|-|15|-
TGTGCCACCAGTGATTCGGGCTCCGGGAGAAACACCATATATTTT
CATSDSGSGRNTIYF